The rows below give T cell receptor beta chains drawn from one sample of a study of CD8 T cells in Susac syndrome. TCRdb passed the immunoSEQ multiplex PCR reads through MiXCR, listing each CDR3 protein once. The table lists approximately 200,000 distinct CDR3 sequences, approximately 96% of them singletons. Source material: CD4+ T cells from PBMCs. These receptors originate from a human donor with multiple sclerosis. Each CDR3 is given with its conserved first and last residue. Fields, in order: CDR3 protein, CDR3 DNA, V gene, clone size, J gene, D gene, CDR3 length. A D gene is named only where the DNA matches it firmly. Size values are once, few and many counts, or a class for expanded clones, and some rows have none.

CAWTPRGTLRDTEAFF TGTGCCTGGACCCCCCGGGGGACCTTAAGGGACACTGAAGCTTTCTTT TRBV30 NA TRBJ1-1 NA 16
CASGSGTAITDTQYF TGTGCCAGTGGGTCCGGGACAGCCATCACAGATACGCAGTATTTT TRBV12-3/TRBV12-4 NA TRBJ2-3 TRBD1 15
CSATDRAETQYF TGCAGTGCTACGGACAGGGCAGAGACCCAGTACTTC TRBV20-1 NA TRBJ2-5 TRBD1 12
CASSLVQREQYF TGTGCCAGCAGTTTAGTACAGCGCGAGCAGTACTTC TRBV28 NA TRBJ2-7 NA 12
CASSGSRGTQYF TGTGCCAGCAGCGGAAGTAGGGGGACCCAGTACTTC TRBV9 NA TRBJ2-5 NA 12
CSVEDPANTEAFF TGCAGCGTTGAAGATCCAGCGAACACTGAAGCTTTCTTT TRBV29-1 NA TRBJ1-1 NA 13
CASSERNRGSNQPQHF TGTGCCAGCAGTGAGAGGAACAGGGGAAGCAATCAGCCCCAGCATTTT TRBV6-1 NA TRBJ1-5 TRBD1 16
CSAPIQGGGSNQPQHF TGCAGTGCGCCAATACAGGGGGGTGGTAGCAATCAGCCCCAGCATTTT TRBV20-1 once TRBJ1-5 TRBD1 16
CASSRPGFSNQPQHF TGTGCCAGCAGCCGTCCGGGGTTTAGCAATCAGCCCCAGCATTTT TRBV4-2 NA TRBJ1-5 NA 15
CASSQVLGEAFF TGTGCCAGCAGCCAAGTACTGGGGGAAGCTTTCTTT TRBV3-1 NA TRBJ1-1 NA 12
CSVAAGQGVKLFF TGCAGCGTTGCCGCGGGACAGGGGGTAAAACTGTTTTTT TRBV29-1 NA TRBJ1-4 TRBD1 13
CASQGFDYGYTF TGTGCCTCCCAGGGTTTTGACTATGGCTACACCTTC TRBV27 NA TRBJ1-2 NA 12
CASSQQGAGYTF TGTGCCAGCAGCCAACAGGGGGCCGGCTACACCTTC TRBV3-1 NA TRBJ1-2 TRBD1 12
CASSLTGTNTEAFF TGTGCCAGCAGTTTAACAGGGACGAACACTGAAGCTTTCTTT TRBV12-3/TRBV12-4 NA TRBJ1-1 NA 14
CAISEVTNSYNSPLHF TGTGCCATCAGTGAAGTCACCAACTCCTATAATTCACCCCTCCACTTT TRBV10-3 NA TRBJ1-6 NA 16
CASSRLAIETQYF TGTGCCAGCAGTCGACTAGCGATAGAGACCCAGTACTTC TRBV28 once TRBJ2-5 TRBD2 13
CASSVRLNNEQFF TGCGCCAGCAGCGTACGACTGAACAATGAGCAGTTCTTC TRBV4-3 NA TRBJ2-1 NA 13
CASSPVVVGANYGYTF TGCGCCAGCAGCCCTGTAGTGGTTGGGGCTAACTATGGCTACACCTTC TRBV5-1 once TRBJ1-2 NA 16
CASSQTGSSNQPQHF TGTGCCAGCAGCCAAACAGGCAGTAGCAATCAGCCCCAGCATTTT TRBV4-2 once TRBJ1-5 NA 15
CASSSGWGEQFF TGTGCCAGCAGTTCCGGTTGGGGTGAGCAGTTCTTC TRBV6-5 NA TRBJ2-1 NA 12
CASSGLIYEQYF TGTGCCAGCAGTGGACTGATCTACGAGCAGTACTTC TRBV28 NA TRBJ2-7 NA 12
CASSADRDTQYF TGCGCCAGCAGCGCGGACCGGGATACGCAGTATTTT TRBV5-1 NA TRBJ2-3 NA 12
CASSPEKTGELFF TGTGCCAGCAGCCCCGAGAAGACCGGGGAGCTGTTTTTT TRBV4-2 NA TRBJ2-2 NA 13
CSVKPKGGWNTEAFF TGCAGCGTTAAGCCGAAAGGGGGATGGAACACTGAAGCTTTCTTT TRBV29-1 NA TRBJ1-1 NA 15
CASSSSQYQETQYF TGTGCCAGCAGCTCCTCACAGTATCAAGAGACCCAGTACTTC TRBV7-9 NA TRBJ2-5 NA 14
CASSQSSTDTQYF TGTGCCAGCAGCCAATCCAGCACAGATACGCAGTATTTT TRBV2 once TRBJ2-3 NA 13
CASSYWQGASYNEQFF TGTGCCAGCAGTTACTGGCAGGGAGCCTCCTACAATGAGCAGTTCTTC TRBV6-5 NA TRBJ2-1 NA 16
CSVEISVGSPLHF TGCAGCGTTGAAATCAGTGTAGGTTCACCCCTCCACTTT TRBV29-1 NA TRBJ1-6 NA 13
CASSTDRETQYF TGTGCCAGTAGTACGGACAGAGAGACCCAGTACTTC TRBV19 NA TRBJ2-5 NA 12
CASHQGVAKNIQYF TGTGCCAGCCATCAGGGGGTAGCCAAAAACATTCAGTACTTC TRBV5-8 NA TRBJ2-4 TRBD1 14
CSQGASQETQYF TGCAGCCAAGGGGCTTCACAAGAGACCCAGTACTTC TRBV29-1 NA TRBJ2-5 NA 12
CASRRAQGDQPQHF TGTGCCAGTAGGCGGGCCCAGGGCGATCAGCCCCAGCATTTT TRBV28 NA TRBJ1-5 NA 14
CASSPARGLTGELFF TGTGCCAGCAGCCCCGCCAGGGGGCTCACCGGGGAGCTGTTTTTT TRBV11-3 NA TRBJ2-2 TRBD1 15
CASRSKGSGSTEAFF TGTGCCAGTAGATCGAAGGGGTCTGGCAGCACTGAAGCTTTCTTT TRBV19 NA TRBJ1-1 NA 15
CSVEEFGTFYGYTF TGCAGCGTTGAAGAATTCGGGACATTCTATGGCTACACCTTC TRBV29-1 NA TRBJ1-2 NA 14
CSATSSYEQYF TGCAGCGCCACGTCCTCCTACGAGCAGTACTTC TRBV29-1 few TRBJ2-7 NA 11
CAWRLTGSGTEAFF TGTGCCTGGAGGCTTACAGGGTCTGGCACTGAAGCTTTCTTT TRBV30 NA TRBJ1-1 NA 14
CSGVGVDAFF TGCAGCGGCGTGGGAGTTGACGCTTTCTTT TRBV29-1 NA TRBJ1-1 NA 10
CSACDLSTDTQYF TGCAGTGCATGTGACCTCAGCACAGATACGCAGTATTTT TRBV20-1 NA TRBJ2-3 NA 13
CASSLLARVVGSPLHF TGTGCCAGCAGTTTATTGGCCAGGGTTGTGGGTTCACCCCTCCACTTT TRBV27 NA TRBJ1-6 NA 16
CASSLYRGANTGELFF TGTGCCAGCAGTTTATACAGGGGGGCAAACACCGGGGAGCTGTTTTTT TRBV27 NA TRBJ2-2 TRBD1 16
CASSVVAGGYNEQFF TGTGCCAGCAGCGTAGTGGCGGGGGGGTACAATGAGCAGTTCTTC TRBV9 NA TRBJ2-1 TRBD2 15
CASSFTGLEPKETQYF TGTGCCAGCAGCTTTACAGGGTTGGAGCCTAAAGAGACCCAGTACTTC TRBV11-2 NA TRBJ2-5 NA 16
CACHRGGAFF TGTGCCTGCCACAGGGGAGGAGCTTTCTTT TRBV30 NA TRBJ1-1 TRBD1 10
CASSLGGTSSYNSPLHF TGTGCCAGCAGCTTAGGAGGGACTAGCTCCTATAATTCACCCCTCCACTTT TRBV7-3 NA TRBJ1-6 NA 17
CASSLFGVYENIQYF TGCGCCAGCAGCTTGTTTGGGGTGTACGAAAACATTCAGTACTTC TRBV5-1 once TRBJ2-4 NA 15
CASSLLEAEAFF TGTGCCAGCAGCTTACTGGAGGCTGAAGCTTTCTTT TRBV7-9 NA TRBJ1-1 NA 12
CSARVVAGEQYF TGCAGTGCTCGTGTGGTCGCGGGAGAGCAGTACTTC TRBV20-1 NA TRBJ2-7 NA 12
CASSEIRESSPLHF TGTGCCAGCAGTGAAATCAGGGAGAGTTCACCCCTCCACTTT TRBV2 NA TRBJ1-6 NA 14
CSASILGHSETQYF TGCAGTGCCAGTATATTGGGACATTCGGAGACCCAGTACTTC TRBV20-1 NA TRBJ2-5 NA 14
CASSLGLAGGPFSDTQYF TGCGCCAGCAGCTTGGGACTAGCGGGGGGGCCATTCTCAGATACGCAGTATTTT TRBV5-1 NA TRBJ2-3 TRBD2 18
CASSLAQGTEAFF TGTGCCAGCAGCTTGGCGCAAGGAACTGAAGCTTTCTTT TRBV5-4 NA TRBJ1-1 NA 13
CASSFRTDSNQPQHF TGTGCCAGCAGTTTTCGGACGGATAGCAATCAGCCCCAGCATTTT TRBV6-1 NA TRBJ1-5 NA 15
CASSQDRGNYGYTF TGCGCCAGCAGCCAAGATCGGGGGAACTATGGCTACACCTTC TRBV4-3 NA TRBJ1-2 NA 14
CASSARVGTHGDNEQFF TGTGCCAGCAGCGCACGGGTCGGGACACATGGGGACAATGAGCAGTTCTTC TRBV9 NA TRBJ2-1 NA 17